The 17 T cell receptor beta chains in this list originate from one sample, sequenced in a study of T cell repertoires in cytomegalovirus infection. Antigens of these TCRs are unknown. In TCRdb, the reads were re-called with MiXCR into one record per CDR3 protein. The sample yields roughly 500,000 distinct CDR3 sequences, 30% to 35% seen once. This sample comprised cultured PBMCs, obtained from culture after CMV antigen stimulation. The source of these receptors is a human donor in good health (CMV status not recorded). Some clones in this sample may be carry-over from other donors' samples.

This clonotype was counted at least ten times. This CDR3 reads CASSTLAGYNEQFF. The CDR3, as DNA: TGTGCCAGTAGTACTCTAGCGGGTTACAATGAGCAGTTCTTC. This chain connects TRBV19 to TRBJ2-1; 8 bases fit TRBD2. CDR3 length: 14 residues. From germline, CDR1 is LNHDA and CDR2 SQIVND (reference sequence). J was trimmed by 4 bases and V by 4 bases; bases with no gene match: 3.

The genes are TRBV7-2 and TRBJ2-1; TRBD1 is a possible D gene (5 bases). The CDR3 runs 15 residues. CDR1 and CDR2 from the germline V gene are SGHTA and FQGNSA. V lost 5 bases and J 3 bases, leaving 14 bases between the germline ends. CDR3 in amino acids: CASSPKGPFYNEQFF. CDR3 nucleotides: TGTGCCAGCAGCCCCAAGGGGCCCTTCTACAATGAGCAGTTCTTC.

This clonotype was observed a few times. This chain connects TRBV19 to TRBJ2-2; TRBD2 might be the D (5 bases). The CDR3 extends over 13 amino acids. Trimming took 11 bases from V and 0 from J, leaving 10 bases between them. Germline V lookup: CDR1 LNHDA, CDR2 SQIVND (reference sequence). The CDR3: CAVRAPNTGELFF. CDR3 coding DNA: TGTGCCGTGAGGGCGCCGAACACCGGGGAGCTGTTTTTT. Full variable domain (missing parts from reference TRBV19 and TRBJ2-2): DGGITQSPKYLFRKEGQNVTLSCEQNLNHDAMYWYRQDPGQGLRLIYYSQIVNDFQKGDIAEGYSVSREKKESFPLTVTSAQKNPTAFYLCAVRAPNTGELFFGEGSRLTVL.

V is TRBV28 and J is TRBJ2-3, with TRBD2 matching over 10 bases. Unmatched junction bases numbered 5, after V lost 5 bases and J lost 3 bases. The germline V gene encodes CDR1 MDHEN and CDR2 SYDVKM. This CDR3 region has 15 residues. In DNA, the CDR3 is TGTGCCAGCAGTCCCTCGGGACTAGCGACAGATACGCAGTATTTT. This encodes CASSPSGLATDTQYF.

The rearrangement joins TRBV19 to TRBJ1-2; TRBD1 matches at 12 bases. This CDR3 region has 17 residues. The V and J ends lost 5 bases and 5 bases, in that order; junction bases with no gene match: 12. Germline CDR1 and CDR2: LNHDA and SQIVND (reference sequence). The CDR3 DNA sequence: TGTGCCAGTAGTCCCCGAGGCGGGACAGGGGGCTGGTATGGCTACACCTTC. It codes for CASSPRGGTGGWYGYTF.

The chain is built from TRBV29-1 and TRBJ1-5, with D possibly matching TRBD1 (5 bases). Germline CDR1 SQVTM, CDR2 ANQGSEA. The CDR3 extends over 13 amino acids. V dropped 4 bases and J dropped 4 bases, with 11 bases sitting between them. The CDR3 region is CSVGAGQNQPQHF. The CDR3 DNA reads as TGCAGCGTTGGGGCGGGGCAGAATCAGCCCCAGCATTTT.

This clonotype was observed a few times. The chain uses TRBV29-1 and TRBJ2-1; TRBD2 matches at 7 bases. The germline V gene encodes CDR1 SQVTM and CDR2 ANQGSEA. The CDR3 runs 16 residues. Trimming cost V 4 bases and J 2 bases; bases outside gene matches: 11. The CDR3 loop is CSVGGGLGGTYNEQFF. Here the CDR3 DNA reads TGCAGCGTTGGGGGAGGGCTCGGAGGTACCTACAATGAGCAGTTCTTC.

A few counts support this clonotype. CDR3 residues: CASSLVGSSEKLFF. The CDR3 nucleotides read TGTGCCAGCAGCTTAGTGGGCAGCAGTGAAAAACTGTTTTTT. The chain couples TRBV7-2 to TRBJ1-4; D call uncertain. The CDR3 loop spans 14 amino acids. The ends were cut back, 1 base at V and 7 bases at J, with 10 bases in the middle. Germline V CDR1 and CDR2: SGHTA, FQGNSA.

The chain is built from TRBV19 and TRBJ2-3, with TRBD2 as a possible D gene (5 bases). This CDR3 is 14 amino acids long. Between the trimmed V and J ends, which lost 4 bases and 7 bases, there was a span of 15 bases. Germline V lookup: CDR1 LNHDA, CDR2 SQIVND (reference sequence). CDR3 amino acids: CASSTPDSPYTQYF. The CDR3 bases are TGTGCCAGTAGTACCCCGGACTCTCCTTATACGCAGTATTTT. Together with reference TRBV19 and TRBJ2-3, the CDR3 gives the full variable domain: DGGITQSPKYLFRKEGQNVTLSCEQNLNHDAMYWYRQDPGQGLRLIYYSQIVNDFQKGDIAEGYSVSREKKESFPLTVTSAQKNPTAFYLCASSTPDSPYTQYFGPGTRLTVL.

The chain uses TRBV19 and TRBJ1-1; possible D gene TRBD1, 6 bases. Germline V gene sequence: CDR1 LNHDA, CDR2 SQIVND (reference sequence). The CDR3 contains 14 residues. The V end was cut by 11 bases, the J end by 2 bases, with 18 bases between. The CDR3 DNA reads TGTGCCTGTCGACAGGACGTAGGAAACACTGAAGCTTTCTTT. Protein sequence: CACRQDVGNTEAFF.

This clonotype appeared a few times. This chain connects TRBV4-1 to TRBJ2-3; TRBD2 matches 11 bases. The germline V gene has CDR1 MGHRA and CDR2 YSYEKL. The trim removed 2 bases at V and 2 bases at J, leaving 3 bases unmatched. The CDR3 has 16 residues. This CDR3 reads CASSQRTSGYTDTQYF. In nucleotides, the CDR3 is TGCGCCAGCAGCCAACGGACTAGCGGGTACACAGATACGCAGTATTTT.

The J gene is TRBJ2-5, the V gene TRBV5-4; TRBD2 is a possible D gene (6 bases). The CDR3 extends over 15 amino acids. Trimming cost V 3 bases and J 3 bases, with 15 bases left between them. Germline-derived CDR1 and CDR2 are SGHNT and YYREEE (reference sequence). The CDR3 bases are TGTGCCAGCAGCTCCCCCGGAGGAGGGGAAGAGACCCAGTACTTC. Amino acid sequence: CASSSPGGGEETQYF.

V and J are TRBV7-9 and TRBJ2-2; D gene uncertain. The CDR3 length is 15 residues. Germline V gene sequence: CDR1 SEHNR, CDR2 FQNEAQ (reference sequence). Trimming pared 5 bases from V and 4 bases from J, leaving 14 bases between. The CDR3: CASSPPKDLTGELFF. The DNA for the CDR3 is TGTGCCAGCAGCCCCCCTAAGGACCTCACCGGGGAGCTGTTTTTT.

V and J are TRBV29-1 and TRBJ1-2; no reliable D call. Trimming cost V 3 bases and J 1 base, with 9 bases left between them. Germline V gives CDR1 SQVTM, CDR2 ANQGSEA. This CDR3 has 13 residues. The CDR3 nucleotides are TGCAGCGTTGAGGGTGGCCGTAACTATGGCTACACCTTC. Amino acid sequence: CSVEGGRNYGYTF.

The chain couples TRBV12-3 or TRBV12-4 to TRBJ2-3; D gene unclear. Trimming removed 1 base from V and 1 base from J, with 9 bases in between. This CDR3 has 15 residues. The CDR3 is CASSLERRGTDTQYF. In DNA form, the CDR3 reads TGTGCCAGCAGTTTAGAGAGACGGGGCACAGATACGCAGTATTTT.

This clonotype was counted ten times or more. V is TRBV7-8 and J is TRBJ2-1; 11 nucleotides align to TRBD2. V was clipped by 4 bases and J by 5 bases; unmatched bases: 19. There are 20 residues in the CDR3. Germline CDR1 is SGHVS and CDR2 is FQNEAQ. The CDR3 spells CASSSRYRLAGPSGDNEQFF. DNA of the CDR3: TGTGCCAGCAGCTCGCGATACCGACTAGCGGGGCCTTCAGGTGACAATGAGCAGTTCTTC.

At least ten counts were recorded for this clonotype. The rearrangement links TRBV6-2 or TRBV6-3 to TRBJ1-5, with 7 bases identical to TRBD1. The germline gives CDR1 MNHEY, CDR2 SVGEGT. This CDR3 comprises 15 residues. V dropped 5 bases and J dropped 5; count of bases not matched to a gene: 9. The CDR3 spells CASSVPGGTDQPQHF. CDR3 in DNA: TGTGCCAGCAGTGTCCCAGGGGGAACGGATCAGCCCCAGCATTTT.